One and the same sample provided the 13 T cell receptor beta chains below, sequenced in a study of technical replicates of blood from a few donors. The method was immunoSEQ multiplex PCR; TCRdb's version includes in-frame clones alone and lacks a portion of them. The sample has approximately 70,000 clones; approximately 93% are singletons. The sequenced material came from T cells isolated from PBMCs. The receptor set was obtained from a human donor in good health.

The chain has TRBV5-4 and TRBJ2-7; possible D gene TRBD1, 7 bases. The V and J ends lost 4 bases and 4 bases respectively, with 9 bases between them. Germline V gives CDR1 SGHNT, CDR2 YYREEE (reference sequence). The CDR3 contains 12 residues. CDR3 in amino acids: CASSPGGYEQYF. The CDR3 nucleotides are TGTGCCAGCAGCCCAGGGGGGTACGAGCAGTACTTC.

The chain links TRBV7-8 to TRBJ2-1; D remains ambiguous. This CDR3 has 16 residues. V was pared by 2 bases and J by 8 bases, with 19 bases between. Germline CDR1 reads SGHVS; CDR2 reads FQNEAQ. The CDR3 DNA reads TGTGCCAGCAGCTTAACCAGAAGCGCCACGTTTGATGAGCAGTTCTTC. As protein: CASSLTRSATFDEQFF.

This chain links TRBV7-3 with TRBJ1-1; no reliable D call. The CDR3 runs to 12 residues. CDR1 SGHTA and CDR2 FQGTGA come from the germline V gene. The V and J ends lost 4 bases and 1 base respectively, with 4 bases between them. The CDR3 region has the DNA TGTGCCAGCAGCTACGGGAACACTGAAGCTTTCTTT. Protein product: CASSYGNTEAFF.

V gene TRBV9 combines with J gene TRBJ2-3, with 8 nucleotides matching TRBD2. Losses at the gene ends were 0 bases for V and 3 bases for J; bases not matched to a gene: 3. Germline-derived CDR1 and CDR2 are SGDLS and YYNGEE. CDR3 length: 15 amino acids. The CDR3 nucleotides read TGTGCCAGCAGCGTAGCGGGAGGGCTAACAGATACGCAGTATTTT. This sequence encodes CASSVAGGLTDTQYF.

The V and J genes are TRBV10-3 and TRBJ1-1; D gene uncertain. Trimming took 4 bases from V and 4 from J, leaving 13 bases between them. Germline V lookup: CDR1 ENHRY, CDR2 SYGVKD. The CDR3 is 14 residues long. Here the CDR3 reads CAISGEKRGTEAFF. The CDR3 DNA follows: TGTGCCATCAGTGGAGAAAAGCGAGGCACTGAAGCTTTCTTT.

In this sample, this clone turned up once. The rearrangement uses TRBV7-2 and TRBJ2-2; 10 bases are a match to TRBD2. V shed 3 bases, J shed 7 bases, and the junction held 2 bases outside the gene matches. The CDR3 runs to 14 residues. The germline CDR1 and CDR2 sequences are SGHTA and FQGNSA. For the CDR3, the DNA is TGTGCCAGCAGCTTGGTAGCGGGAGGCGGGGAGCTGTTTTTT. This translates into CASSLVAGGGELFF.

The chain carries TRBV10-2 and TRBJ2-1; TRBD2 matches 9 bases. V was clipped by 8 bases and J by 5 bases; unmatched bases: 4. The CDR3 totals 13 residues. Germline CDR1 is WSHSY and CDR2 is SAAADI. The CDR3 DNA reads TGCGCCAGCCGCCTAGCGGGAAACAATGAGCAGTTCTTC. It codes for CASRLAGNNEQFF.

The chain joins TRBV29-1 to TRBJ1-1; tentatively, D is TRBD1 (6 bases). V lost 5 bases and J lost 0, with 10 bases in between. The CDR3 spans 13 residues. Germline assignment: CDR1 SQVTM and CDR2 ANQGSEA. The CDR3 is CSVRRDMNTEAFF. The DNA of the CDR3 is TGCAGCGTTCGCAGGGACATGAACACTGAAGCTTTCTTT. The whole variable domain, filled in from reference TRBV29-1 and TRBJ1-1, reads SAVISQKPSRDICQRGTSLTIQCQVDSQVTMMFWYRQQPGQSLTLIATANQGSEATYESGFVIDKFPISRPNLTFSTLTVSNMSPEDSSIYLCSVRRDMNTEAFFGQGTRLTVV.

The chain joins TRBV7-9 to TRBJ1-1; 7 bases are shared with TRBD1. The germline V gene encodes CDR1 SEHNR and CDR2 FQNEAQ (reference sequence). The CDR3 covers 15 residues. The trim removed 3 bases at V and 3 bases at J, leaving 7 bases unmatched. CDR3: CASSFADRSYTEAFF. The CDR3 DNA reads TGTGCCAGCAGCTTCGCGGACAGGTCCTACACTGAAGCTTTCTTT.

The V call is TRBV19, the J call TRBJ1-1; D remains unclear. The CDR3 is 12 residues long. The germline V and J ends were trimmed by 5 bases and 1 base, with 5 bases remaining between them. Germline V lookup: CDR1 LNHDA, CDR2 SQIVND (reference sequence). In DNA form, the CDR3 reads TGTGCCAGTAGTCCGTGGAACACTGAAGCTTTCTTT. This sequence encodes CASSPWNTEAFF. The whole variable domain, filled in from reference TRBV19 and TRBJ1-1, reads DGGITQSPKYLFRKEGQNVTLSCEQNLNHDAMYWYRQDPGQGLRLIYYSQIVNDFQKGDIAEGYSVSREKKESFPLTVTSAQKNPTAFYLCASSPWNTEAFFGQGTRLTVV.

This chain uses TRBV15 with TRBJ2-3; 8 bases fit TRBD2. Looked up from germline, CDR1 is LNHNV and CDR2 is YYDKDF (reference sequence). V trimming: 5 bases; J trimming: 4 bases; junction bases outside the gene matches: 8. The CDR3 runs to 15 residues. Here the CDR3 DNA reads TGTGCCACCAGCTTAGCGGGGCGGGAGGCAGATACGCAGTATTTT. Protein sequence: CATSLAGREADTQYF.

This clone was recorded once. This rearrangement joins TRBV10-3 to TRBJ2-4; D is unresolved. V gave up 0 bases and J gave up 0 bases, with 12 bases separating them. Germline CDR1 ENHRY, CDR2 SYGVKD. This CDR3 is built from 17 residues. Here the CDR3 reads CAISESNSLLAKNIQYF. In DNA, the CDR3 is TGTGCCATCAGTGAGTCAAACAGTCTCCTAGCCAAAAACATTCAGTACTTC.

The chain joins TRBV6-5 to TRBJ1-1; D uncertain. The V end lost 7 bases, the J end lost 4 bases, and 13 bases lay between the germline ends. The germline V gene encodes CDR1 MNHEY and CDR2 SVGAGI. The CDR3 sequence is 13 residues long. CDR3 DNA sequence: TGTGCCAGCACAACCCTAGCAAGCACTGAAGCTTTCTTT. Its translation: CASTTLASTEAFF.